This T cell receptor (beta chain) was identified during a study of T-cell memory formation after mild COVID-19. MiXCR, run by TCRdb on the 5' RACE reads, gives a single entry per CDR3 protein. Of nearly 110,000 distinct CDR3 sequences listed, 9.5% to 15% were seen once; the top ten hold about 27%. This clonotype was counted only a few times. Its antigen is unidentified. Study findings and constraints: Whether day 37 second-wave clones are SARS-CoV-2-specific was not confirmed.

Material: PBMCs or a T cell subset sorted from them (not recorded which). The TCR was taken from an adult woman who had mild COVID-19 (a few samples of this study predate the infection). Cell type and time point are not known.

The chain's CDR3 is CASSRCKPGQGAGNTEAFF. The CDR3 DNA sequence: TGTGCCAGCAGCAGATGTAAACCGGGACAGGGGGCAGGAAACACTGAAGCTTTCTTT. The V gene is TRBV21-1, the J gene TRBJ1-1; TRBD1, the D gene given by the table, was not confirmed from the DNA. TRBV21-1 is a known pseudogene. The CDR3 extends over 19 amino acids.